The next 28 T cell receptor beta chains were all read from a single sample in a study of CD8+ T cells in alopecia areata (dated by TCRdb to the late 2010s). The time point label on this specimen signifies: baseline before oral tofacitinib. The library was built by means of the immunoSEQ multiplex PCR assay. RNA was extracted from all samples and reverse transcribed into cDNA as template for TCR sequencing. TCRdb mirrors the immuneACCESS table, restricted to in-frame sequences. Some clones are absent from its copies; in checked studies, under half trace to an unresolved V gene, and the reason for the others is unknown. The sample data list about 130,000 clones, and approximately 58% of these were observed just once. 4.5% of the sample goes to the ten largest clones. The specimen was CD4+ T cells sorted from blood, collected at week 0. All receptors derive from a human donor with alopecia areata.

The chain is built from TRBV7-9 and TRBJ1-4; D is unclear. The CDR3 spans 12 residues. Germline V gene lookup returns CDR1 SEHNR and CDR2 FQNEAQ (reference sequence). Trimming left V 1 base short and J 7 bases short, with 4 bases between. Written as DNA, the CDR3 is TGTGCCAGCAGCTTAGATGCTGAAAAACTGTTTTTT. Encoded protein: CASSLDAEKLFF.

Here the CDR3 reads CASSLDGQGDSNQPQHF. DNA for the CDR3: TGCGCCAGCAGCTTGGATGGCCAGGGGGATAGCAATCAGCCCCAGCATTTT. The chain links TRBV5-1 to TRBJ1-5; 7 bases are shared with TRBD1. The CDR3 totals 17 residues. V trimming: 0 bases; J trimming: 0 bases; junction bases outside the gene matches: 6. CDR1 and CDR2 from the germline V gene are SGHRS and YFSETQ.

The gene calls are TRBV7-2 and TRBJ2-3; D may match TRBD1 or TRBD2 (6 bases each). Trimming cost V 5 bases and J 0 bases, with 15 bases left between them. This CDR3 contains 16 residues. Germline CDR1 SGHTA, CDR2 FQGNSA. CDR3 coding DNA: TGTGCCAGCAGCCTTAATCCGGGGGCTAGCACAGATACGCAGTATTTT. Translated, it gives CASSLNPGASTDTQYF.

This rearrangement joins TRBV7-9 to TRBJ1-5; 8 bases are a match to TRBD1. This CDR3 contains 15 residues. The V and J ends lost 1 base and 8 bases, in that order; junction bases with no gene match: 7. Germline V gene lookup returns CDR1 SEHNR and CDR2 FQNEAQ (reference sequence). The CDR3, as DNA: TGTGCCAGCAGCTTAGGGCGCGGGGACAGGAAGCCCCAGCATTTT. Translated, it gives CASSLGRGDRKPQHF. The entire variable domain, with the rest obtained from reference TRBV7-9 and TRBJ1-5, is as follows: DTGVSQNPRHKITKRGQNVTFRCDPISEHNRLYWYRQTLGQGPEFLTYFQNEAQLEKSRLLSDRFSAERPKGSFSTLEIQRTEQGDSAMYLCASSLGRGDRKPQHFGDGTRLSIL.

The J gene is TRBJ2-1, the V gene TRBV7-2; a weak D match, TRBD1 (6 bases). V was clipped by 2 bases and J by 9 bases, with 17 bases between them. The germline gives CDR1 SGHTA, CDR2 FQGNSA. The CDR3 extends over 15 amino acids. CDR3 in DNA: TGTGCCAGCAGCTTACGCCGGGCCCTAGGGGGTGAGCAGTTCTTC. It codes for CASSLRRALGGEQFF.

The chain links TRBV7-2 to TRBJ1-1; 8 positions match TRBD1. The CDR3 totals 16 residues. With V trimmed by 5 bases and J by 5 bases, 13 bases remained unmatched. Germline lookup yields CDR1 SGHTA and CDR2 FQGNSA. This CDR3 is CASSPWTGPDMTEAFF. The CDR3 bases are TGTGCCAGCAGCCCCTGGACAGGGCCGGATATGACTGAAGCTTTCTTT.

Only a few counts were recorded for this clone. CDR3 residues: CASSSRGLAGGTGELFF. Here the CDR3 DNA reads TGCGCCAGCAGCTCCCGCGGACTAGCGGGAGGCACCGGGGAGCTGTTTTTT. The chain is built from TRBV4-1 and TRBJ2-2; 14 nucleotides agree with TRBD2. CDR1 and CDR2 (germline): MGHRA, YSYEKL. With V trimmed by 5 bases and J by 4 bases, 6 bases remained unmatched. The CDR3 length is 17 residues.

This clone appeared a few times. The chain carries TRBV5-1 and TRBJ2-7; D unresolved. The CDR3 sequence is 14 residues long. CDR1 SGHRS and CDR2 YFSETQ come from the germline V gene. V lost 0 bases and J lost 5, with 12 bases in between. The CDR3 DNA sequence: TGCGCCAGCAGCTTGGCTGGGAATTCCCACGAGCAGTACTTC. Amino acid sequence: CASSLAGNSHEQYF.

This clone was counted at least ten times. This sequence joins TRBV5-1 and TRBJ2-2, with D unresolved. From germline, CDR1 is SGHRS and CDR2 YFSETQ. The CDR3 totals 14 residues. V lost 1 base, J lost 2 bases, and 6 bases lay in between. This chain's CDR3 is CASSLPSNTGELFF. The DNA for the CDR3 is TGCGCCAGCAGCTTGCCTAGTAACACCGGGGAGCTGTTTTTT.

The CDR3 nucleotides read TGTGCCATCAGTAGCGGGGGGGCCGATGAGCAGTTCTTC. It encodes CAISSGGADEQFF. The chain carries TRBV10-3 and TRBJ2-1, with 10 bases identical to TRBD2. Germline V gene data show CDR1 as ENHRY and CDR2 as SYGVKD. The ends lost 5 bases at V and 8 bases at J; junction bases unmatched: 3. This CDR3 is 13 amino acids long.

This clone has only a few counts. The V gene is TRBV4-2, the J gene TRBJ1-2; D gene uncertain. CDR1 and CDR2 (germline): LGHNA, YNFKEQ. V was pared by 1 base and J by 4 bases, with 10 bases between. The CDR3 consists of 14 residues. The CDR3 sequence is CASSQASAVYGYTF. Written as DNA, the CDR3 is TGTGCCAGCAGCCAAGCTTCGGCAGTCTATGGCTACACCTTC.

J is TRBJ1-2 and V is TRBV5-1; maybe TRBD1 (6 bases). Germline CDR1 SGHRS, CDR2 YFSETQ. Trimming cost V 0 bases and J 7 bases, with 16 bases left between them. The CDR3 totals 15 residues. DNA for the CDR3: TGCGCCAGCAGCTTGGAGGCAGGGGCGGTTAGTGGCTACACCTTC. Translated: CASSLEAGAVSGYTF. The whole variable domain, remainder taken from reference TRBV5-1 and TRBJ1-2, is KAGVTQTPRYLIKTRGQQVTLSCSPISGHRSVSWYQQTPGQGLQFLFEYFSETQRNKGNFPGRFSGRQFSNSRSEMNVSTLELGDSALYLCASSLEAGAVSGYTFGSGTRLTVV.

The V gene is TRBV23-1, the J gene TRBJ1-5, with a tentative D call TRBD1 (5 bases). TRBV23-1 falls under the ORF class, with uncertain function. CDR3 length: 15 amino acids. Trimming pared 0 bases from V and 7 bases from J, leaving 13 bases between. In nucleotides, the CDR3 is TGCGCCAGCAGTCAATCGGGGCGTATCGGGCAGCCCCAGCATTTT. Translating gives CASSQSGRIGQPQHF.

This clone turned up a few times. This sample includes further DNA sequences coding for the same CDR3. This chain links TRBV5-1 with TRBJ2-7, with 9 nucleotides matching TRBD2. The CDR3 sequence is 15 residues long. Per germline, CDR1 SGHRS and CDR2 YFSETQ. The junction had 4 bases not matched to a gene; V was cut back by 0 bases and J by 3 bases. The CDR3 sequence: CASSLAGTSSYEQYF. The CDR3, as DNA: TGCGCCAGCAGCTTGGCCGGGACTAGCAGCTACGAGCAGTACTTC.

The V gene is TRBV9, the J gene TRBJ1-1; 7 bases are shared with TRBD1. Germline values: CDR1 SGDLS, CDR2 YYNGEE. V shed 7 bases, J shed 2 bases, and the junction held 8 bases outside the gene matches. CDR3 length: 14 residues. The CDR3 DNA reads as TGTGCCAGCGGACAGGCCTCCCCAAACACTGAAGCTTTCTTT. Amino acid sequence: CASGQASPNTEAFF.

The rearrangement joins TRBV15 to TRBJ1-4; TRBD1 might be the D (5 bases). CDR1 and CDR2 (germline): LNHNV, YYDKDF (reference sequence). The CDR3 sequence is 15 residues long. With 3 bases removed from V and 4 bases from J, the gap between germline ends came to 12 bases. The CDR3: CATSSTGSGNEKLFF. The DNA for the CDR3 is TGTGCCACCAGCAGTACAGGAAGTGGTAATGAAAAACTGTTTTTT. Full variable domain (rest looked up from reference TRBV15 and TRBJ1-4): DAMVIQNPRYQVTQFGKPVTLSCSQTLNHNVMYWYQQKSSQAPKLLFHYYDKDFNNEADTPDNFQSRRPNTSFCFLDIRSPGLGDTAMYLCATSSTGSGNEKLFFGSGTQLSVL.

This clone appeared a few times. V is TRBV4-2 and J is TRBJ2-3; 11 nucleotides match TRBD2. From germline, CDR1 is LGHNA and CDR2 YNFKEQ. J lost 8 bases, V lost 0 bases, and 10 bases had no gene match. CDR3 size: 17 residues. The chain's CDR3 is CASSQDPGLAGGGTQYF. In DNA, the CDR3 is TGTGCCAGCAGCCAAGATCCAGGGCTAGCGGGGGGCGGTACGCAGTATTTT.

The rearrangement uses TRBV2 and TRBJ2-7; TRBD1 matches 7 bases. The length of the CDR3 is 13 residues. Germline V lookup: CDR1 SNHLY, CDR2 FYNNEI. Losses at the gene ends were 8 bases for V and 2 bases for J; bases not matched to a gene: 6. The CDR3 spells CASEKQGTYEQYF. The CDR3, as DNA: TGTGCCAGCGAAAAACAGGGGACCTACGAGCAGTACTTC.

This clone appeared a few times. The DNA of the CDR3 is TGTGCCAGCAGCTACGCCCCATCGGGCGACGAGCAGTACTTC. The encoded protein is CASSYAPSGDEQYF. The chain employs TRBV7-2 and TRBJ2-7; D is ambiguous. V dropped 4 bases and J dropped 5 bases, with 15 bases sitting between them. The CDR3 has 14 amino acids. Germline V lookup: CDR1 SGHTA, CDR2 FQGNSA.

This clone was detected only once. The DNA for the CDR3 is TGCGCCAGCAGCTTGGGTGGGGACTACGAGCAGTACTTC. Protein: CASSLGGDYEQYF. This sequence joins TRBV5-1 and TRBJ2-7; D is unresolved. The CDR3 runs to 13 residues. V was pared by 0 bases and J by 3 bases, with 7 bases between. Germline V gives CDR1 SGHRS, CDR2 YFSETQ.

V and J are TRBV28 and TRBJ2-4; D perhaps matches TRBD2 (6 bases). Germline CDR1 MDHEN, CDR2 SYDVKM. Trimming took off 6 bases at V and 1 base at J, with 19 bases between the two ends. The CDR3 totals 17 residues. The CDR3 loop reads CASRPPRGAGAKNIQYF. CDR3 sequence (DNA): TGTGCCAGCAGACCCCCTCGGGGCGCGGGGGCCAAAAACATTCAGTACTTC.

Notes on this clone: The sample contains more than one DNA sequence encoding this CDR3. This CDR3 is CASSLPGVETQYF. For the CDR3, the DNA is TGCGCCAGCAGCTTGCCGGGTGTGGAGACCCAGTACTTC. The chain couples TRBV5-1 to TRBJ2-5; D is unresolved. Germline V CDR1 and CDR2: SGHRS, YFSETQ. CDR3 size: 13 residues. V lost 1 base and J 5 bases, leaving 9 bases between the germline ends.

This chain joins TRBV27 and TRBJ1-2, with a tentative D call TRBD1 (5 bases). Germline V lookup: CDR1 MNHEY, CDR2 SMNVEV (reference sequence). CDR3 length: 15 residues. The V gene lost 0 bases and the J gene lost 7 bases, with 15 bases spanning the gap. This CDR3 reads CASSLSWQGPFGYTF. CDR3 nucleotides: TGTGCCAGCAGTTTATCATGGCAGGGCCCTTTTGGCTACACCTTC.

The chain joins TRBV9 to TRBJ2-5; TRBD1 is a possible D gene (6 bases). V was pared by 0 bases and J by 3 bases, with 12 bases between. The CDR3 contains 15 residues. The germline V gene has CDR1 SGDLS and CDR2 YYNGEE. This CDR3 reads CASSVDPRTEETQYF. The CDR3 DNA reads TGTGCCAGCAGCGTAGATCCCCGGACAGAAGAGACCCAGTACTTC.

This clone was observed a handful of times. The CDR3 nucleotides read TGTGCCAGCAGTCCATTAGCCGCTTACGAGCAGTACTTC. Its translation: CASSPLAAYEQYF. V is TRBV28 and J is TRBJ2-7; D is undetermined. Germline values: CDR1 MDHEN, CDR2 SYDVKM. The CDR3 sequence is 13 residues long. The V gene lost 5 bases and the J gene lost 4 bases, with 12 bases spanning the gap. The entire variable domain, with the rest obtained from reference TRBV28 and TRBJ2-7, is as follows: DVKVTQSSRYLVKRTGEKVFLECVQDMDHENMFWYRQDPGLGLRLIYFSYDVKMKEKGDIPEGYSVSREKKERFSLILESASTNQTSMYLCASSPLAAYEQYFGPGTRLTVT.

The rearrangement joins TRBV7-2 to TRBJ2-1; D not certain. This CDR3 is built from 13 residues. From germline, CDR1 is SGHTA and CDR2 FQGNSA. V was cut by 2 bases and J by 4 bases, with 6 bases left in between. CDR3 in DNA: TGTGCCAGCAGCTTAACACTGTACAATGAGCAGTTCTTC. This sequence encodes CASSLTLYNEQFF. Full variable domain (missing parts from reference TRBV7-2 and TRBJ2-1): GAGVSQSPSNKVTEKGKDVELRCDPISGHTALYWYRQSLGQGLEFLIYFQGNSAPDKSGLPSDRFSAERTGGSVSTLTIQRTQQEDSAVYLCASSLTLYNEQFFGPGTRLTVL.

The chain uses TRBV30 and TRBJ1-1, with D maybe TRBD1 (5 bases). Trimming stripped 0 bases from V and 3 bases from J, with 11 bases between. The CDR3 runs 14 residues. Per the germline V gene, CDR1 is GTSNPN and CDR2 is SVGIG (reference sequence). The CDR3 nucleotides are TGTGCCTGGAGTGTAATCTGGGGGGACACTGAAGCTTTCTTT. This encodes CAWSVIWGDTEAFF. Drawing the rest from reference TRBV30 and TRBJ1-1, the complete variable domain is SQTIHQWPATLVQPVGSPLSLECTVEGTSNPNLYWYRQAAGRGLQLLFYSVGIGQISSEVPQNLSASRPQDRQFILSSKKLLLSDSGFYLCAWSVIWGDTEAFFGQGTRLTVV.

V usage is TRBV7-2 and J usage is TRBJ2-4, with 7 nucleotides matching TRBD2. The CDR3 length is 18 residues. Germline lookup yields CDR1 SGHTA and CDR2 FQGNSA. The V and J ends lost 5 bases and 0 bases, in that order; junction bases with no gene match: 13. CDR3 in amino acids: CASSRRGVQTLAKNIQYF. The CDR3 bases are TGTGCCAGCAGCCGCCGGGGGGTACAAACCCTAGCCAAAAACATTCAGTACTTC.